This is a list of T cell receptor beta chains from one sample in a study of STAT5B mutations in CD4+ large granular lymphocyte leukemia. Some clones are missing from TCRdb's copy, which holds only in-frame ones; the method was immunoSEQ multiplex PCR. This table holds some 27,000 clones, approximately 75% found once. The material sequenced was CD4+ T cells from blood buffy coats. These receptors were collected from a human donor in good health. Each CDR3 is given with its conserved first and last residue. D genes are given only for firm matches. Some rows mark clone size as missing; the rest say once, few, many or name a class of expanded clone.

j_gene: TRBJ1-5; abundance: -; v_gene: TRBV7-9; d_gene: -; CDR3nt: TGTGCCAGCAGCTTAGCGGGGTCCAATCAGCCCCAGCATTTT; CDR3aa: CASSLAGSNQPQHF
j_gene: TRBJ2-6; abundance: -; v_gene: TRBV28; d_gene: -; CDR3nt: TGTGCCAGCAGTTTGCCGGGACTCAACTCTGGGGCCAACGTCCTGACTTTC; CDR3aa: CASSLPGLNSGANVLTF
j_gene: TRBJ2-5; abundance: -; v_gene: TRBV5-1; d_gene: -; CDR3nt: TGCGCCAGCAGCTTGGGGGACTACCAAGAGACCCAGTACTTC; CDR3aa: CASSLGDYQETQYF
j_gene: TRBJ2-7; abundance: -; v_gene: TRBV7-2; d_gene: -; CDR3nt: TGTGCCAGCAGCTTCGCCTCCTACGAGCAGTACTTC; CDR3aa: CASSFASYEQYF
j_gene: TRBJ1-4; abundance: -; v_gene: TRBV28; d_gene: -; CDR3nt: TGTGCCAGCAGAGATTATGAAAAACTGTTTTTT; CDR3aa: CASRDYEKLFF
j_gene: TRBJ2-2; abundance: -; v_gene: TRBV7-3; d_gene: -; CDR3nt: TGTGCCAGCAGCTTATTAGCGGCAGAGCACACCGGGGAGCTGTTTTTT; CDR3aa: CASSLLAAEHTGELFF
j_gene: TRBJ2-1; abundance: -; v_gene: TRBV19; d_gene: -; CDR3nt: TGTGCCAGTTCTCTGGGGACTCGCGAGCAGTTCTTC; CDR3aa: CASSLGTREQFF
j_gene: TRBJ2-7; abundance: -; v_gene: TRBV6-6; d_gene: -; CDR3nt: TGTGCCAGCAGTCACTACGAGCAGTACTTC; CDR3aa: CASSHYEQYF
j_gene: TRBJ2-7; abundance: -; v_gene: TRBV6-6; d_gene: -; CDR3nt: TGTGCCAGCAGAATAGGACAGGGAGGGACAAACTACGAGCAGTACTTC; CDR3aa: CASRIGQGGTNYEQYF
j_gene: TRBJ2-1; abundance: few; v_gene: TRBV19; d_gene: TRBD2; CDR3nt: TGTGCCAGTAGTATCCCTAGCGGGAGTGGCTCCTACAATGAGCAGTTCTTC; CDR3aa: CASSIPSGSGSYNEQFF
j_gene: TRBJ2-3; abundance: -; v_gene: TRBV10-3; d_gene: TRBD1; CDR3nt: TGTGCCATCAGTGTCGGCAGGGGGATAGATACGCAGTATTTT; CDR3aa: CAISVGRGIDTQYF
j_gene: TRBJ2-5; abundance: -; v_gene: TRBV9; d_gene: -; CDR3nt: TGTGCCAGCAGCGTAGGGCCATCCCAAGAGACCCAGTACTTC; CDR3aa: CASSVGPSQETQYF
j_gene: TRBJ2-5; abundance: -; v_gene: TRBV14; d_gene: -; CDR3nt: TGTGCCAGCAGCCAAGGTGCGGGACACCAAGAGACCCAGTACTTC; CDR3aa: CASSQGAGHQETQYF
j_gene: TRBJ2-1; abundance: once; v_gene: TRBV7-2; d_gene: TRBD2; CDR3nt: TGTGCCAGCAGCTCCAAAGCTGCTAGCGGGAGTTTGGAGCAGTTCTTC; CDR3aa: CASSSKAASGSLEQFF
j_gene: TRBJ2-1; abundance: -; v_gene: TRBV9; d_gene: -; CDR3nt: TGTGCCAGCAGCAGTAAAACAGGGCTGACCTACAATGAGCAGTTCTTC; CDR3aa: CASSSKTGLTYNEQFF
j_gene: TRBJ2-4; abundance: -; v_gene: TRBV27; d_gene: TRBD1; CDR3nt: TGTGCCAGCAGTCCAAGAGGACAGGGGGGAAACATTCAGTACTTC; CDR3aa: CASSPRGQGGNIQYF
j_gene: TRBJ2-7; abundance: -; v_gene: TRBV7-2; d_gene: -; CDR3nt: TGTGCCAGCAGCTTAGGCAGTACCTACGAGCAGTACTTC; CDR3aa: CASSLGSTYEQYF
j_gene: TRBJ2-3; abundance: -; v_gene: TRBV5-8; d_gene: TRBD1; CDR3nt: TGTGCCAGCAGCTTGGGGCCGGGACAGGGGGTCGGAGGCACAGATACGCAGTATTTT; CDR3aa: CASSLGPGQGVGGTDTQYF
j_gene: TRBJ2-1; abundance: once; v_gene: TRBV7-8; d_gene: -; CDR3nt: TGTGCCAGCAGCTTAGTTTACCTAGGCGGGACTGAGCAGTTCTTC; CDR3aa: CASSLVYLGGTEQFF
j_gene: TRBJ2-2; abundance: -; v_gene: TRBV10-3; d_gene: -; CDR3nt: TGTGCCATCAGTGGGCATACAGGTTTTACCGGGGAGCTGTTTTTT; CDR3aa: CAISGHTGFTGELFF
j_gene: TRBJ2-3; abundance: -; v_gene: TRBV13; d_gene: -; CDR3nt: TGTGCCAGCAGCCTCCAGGGCACAGATACGCAGTATTTT; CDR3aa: CASSLQGTDTQYF
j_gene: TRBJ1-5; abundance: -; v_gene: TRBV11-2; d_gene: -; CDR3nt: TGTGCCAGCAGCTTAGATGGGGGGAATCAGCCCCAGCATTTT; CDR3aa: CASSLDGGNQPQHF
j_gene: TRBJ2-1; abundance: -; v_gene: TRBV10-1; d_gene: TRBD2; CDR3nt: TGCGCCAGCAGCGACAGCGGGAGGGCCCGTAATGAGCAGTTCTTC; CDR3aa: CASSDSGRARNEQFF
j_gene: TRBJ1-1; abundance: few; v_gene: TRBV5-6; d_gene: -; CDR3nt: TGTGCCAGCAGCCAGGGACTTCGGAACACTGAAGCTTTCTTT; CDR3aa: CASSQGLRNTEAFF
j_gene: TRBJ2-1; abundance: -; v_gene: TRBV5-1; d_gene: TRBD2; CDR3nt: TGCGCCAGCAGCCAGACTAGCGGGGCCTCCGGGGAGCAGTTCTTC; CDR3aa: CASSQTSGASGEQFF
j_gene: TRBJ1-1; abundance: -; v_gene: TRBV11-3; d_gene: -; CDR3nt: TGTGCCAGCAGCTTAGGTCCAGGGTCCTTCGGGAACACTGAAGCTTTCTTT; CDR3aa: CASSLGPGSFGNTEAFF
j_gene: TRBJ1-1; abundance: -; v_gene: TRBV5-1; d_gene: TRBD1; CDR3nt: TGCGCCAGCAGCTTAGGGACAGGGGGCGCGAGAACTGAAGCTTTCTTT; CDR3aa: CASSLGTGGARTEAFF
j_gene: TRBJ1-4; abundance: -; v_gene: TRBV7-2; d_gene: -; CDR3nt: TGTGCCAGCAGCTTAAGCGCCTCCAGGGATGAAAAACTGTTTTTT; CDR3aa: CASSLSASRDEKLFF
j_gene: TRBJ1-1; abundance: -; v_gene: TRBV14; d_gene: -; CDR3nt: TGTGCCAGCAGCCGTAGGGAAGCGAACACTGAAGCTTTCTTT; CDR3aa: CASSRREANTEAFF
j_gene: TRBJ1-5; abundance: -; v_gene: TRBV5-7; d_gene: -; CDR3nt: TGTGCCAGCAGCTCCCCCGGGGGCTGCAATCAGCCCCAGCATTTT; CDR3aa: CASSSPGGCNQPQHF
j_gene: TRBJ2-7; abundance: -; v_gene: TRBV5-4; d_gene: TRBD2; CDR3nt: TGTGCCAGCAGCTCCCGGGGGGGGAGCTCCTACGAGCAGTACTTC; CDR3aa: CASSSRGGSSYEQYF
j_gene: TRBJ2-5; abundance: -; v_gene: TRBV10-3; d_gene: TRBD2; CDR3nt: TGTGCCATCAGCGGTAGCGGGAAGGAGACCCAGTACTTC; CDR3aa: CAISGSGKETQYF
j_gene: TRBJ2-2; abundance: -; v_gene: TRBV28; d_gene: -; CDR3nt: TGTGCCAGCAGTTTATCAGGGGGGGAGCTGTTTTTT; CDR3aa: CASSLSGGELFF
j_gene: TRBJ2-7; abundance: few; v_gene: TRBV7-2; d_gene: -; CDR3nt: TGTGCCAGCAGCCTCGCGGAAGGGTACGAGCAGTACTTC; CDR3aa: CASSLAEGYEQYF
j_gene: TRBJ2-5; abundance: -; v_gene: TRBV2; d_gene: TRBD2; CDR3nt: TGTGCCAGCAGCGGACTAGCGGGAGCTGAGACCCAGTACTTC; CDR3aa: CASSGLAGAETQYF
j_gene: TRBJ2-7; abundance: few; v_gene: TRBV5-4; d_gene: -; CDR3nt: TGTGCCAGCAGCTCGGCTGGGCTGAAAACCTACGAGCAGTACTTC; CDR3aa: CASSSAGLKTYEQYF
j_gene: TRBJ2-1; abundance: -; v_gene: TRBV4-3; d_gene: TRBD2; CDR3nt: TGCGCCAGCAGCCGGACCGTACCGACTAGCCCCTTGGATGCCTACAATGAGCAGTTCTTC; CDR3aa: CASSRTVPTSPLDAYNEQFF
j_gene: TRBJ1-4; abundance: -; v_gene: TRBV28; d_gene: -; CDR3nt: TGTGCCAGCAGTTCCTCCCCGTACGGGGCCTTACGGCCTTCGAACAAACCAACTAATGAAAAACTGTTTTTT; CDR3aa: CASSSSPYGALRPSNKPTNEKLFF
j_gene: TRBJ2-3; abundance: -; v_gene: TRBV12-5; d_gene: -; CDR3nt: TGTGCTAGTGGTTCATCCTTGGTGGGGTTGGGATTAGATACGCAGTATTTT; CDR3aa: CASGSSLVGLGLDTQYF
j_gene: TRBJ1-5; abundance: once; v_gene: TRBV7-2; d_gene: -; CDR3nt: TGTGCCAGCAGCTTAGATTCGGGGGGCAATCAGCCCCAGCATTTT; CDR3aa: CASSLDSGGNQPQHF
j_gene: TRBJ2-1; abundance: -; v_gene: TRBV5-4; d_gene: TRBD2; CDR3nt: TGTGCCAGCAGCTCAGGACTAGCGGGAATGAGTGAGCAGTTCTTC; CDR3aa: CASSSGLAGMSEQFF
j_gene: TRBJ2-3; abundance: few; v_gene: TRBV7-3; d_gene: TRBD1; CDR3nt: TGTGCCAGCAGCAGGGGGCCCACAGATACGCAGTATTTT; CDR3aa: CASSRGPTDTQYF
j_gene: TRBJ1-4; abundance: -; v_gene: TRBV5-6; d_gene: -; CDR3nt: TGTGCCAGCAGCTTGCCGGGACTAGGAGGGGAAAAACTGTTTTTT; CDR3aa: CASSLPGLGGEKLFF